This TCR beta chain was profiled in a study of T cell changes during pregnancy in multiple sclerosis (dated by TCRdb to between 2018 and 2021). Describing the broader study: The study examined how the T cell repertoire changed over the course of pregnancy in women with multiple sclerosis.

The cysteine opens and the phenylalanine closes a CDR3 of 18 amino acids. This entry keeps only the CDR3 DNA: 54 bases, framed from base 1. Compared with germline, V lacks 4 bases and J lacks 0 bases; bases without a gene match: 9. The germline V gene specifies KGHSH as CDR1 and LQKENI as CDR2. Libraries were built with the immunoSEQ multiplex PCR assay. TCRdb carries this immuneACCESS record with in-frame sequences only. Its versions omit some clonotypes, under half of them owing to an unresolved V gene in the studies checked, with the rest unexplained. For this sample there are 25,000 to 30,000 clones; 89% appear just once. Roughly 0.6% of the sample is held by the ten biggest clonotypes. Worth noting for this clone: Its antigen target is currently unknown. No base quality information exists; no much larger clone differs at one position.

This clonotype was obtained from a female donor in good health, enrolled as a control in a pregnancy study. The sequenced sample was CD4+ T cells from peripheral blood mononuclear cells, obtained in the first trimester of pregnancy. The rearranged chain carries TRBV18 and TRBJ1-1; a stretch of 12 junction bases matches TRBD1. The DNA sequence is as follows: TGTGCCAGCTCACAGACCGGGACAGGGGGCCGTTTGAACACTGAAGCTTTCTTT. Its translation reads: CASSQTGTGGRLNTEAFF.